This note documents a single T cell receptor beta chain sequence. This clone's antigen is unknown. Base qualities are not at hand, and no much larger clone is one base apart. At the junction V is shortened by 5 bases and J by 3 bases, with 14 bases in between. The CDR3 starts with the cysteine, ends with the phenylalanine, and has 14 residues. Here the CDR3 DNA is all that survives: 42 bases in frame from base 1. The CDR1 and CDR2 encoded by the germline V gene are SQVTM and ANQGSEA. This specimen belongs to a study of blood T cells in healthy people across ages (dated by TCRdb to between 2014 and 2016). About the study as a whole: In model experiments, template switching captured about one uniquely barcoded TCR beta cDNA molecule for every two T cells. The study measured age-related changes in TCR beta repertoire diversity using deep sequencing normalized with unique cDNA molecular identifiers. The donors were split into four age groups: young (average around 15 years), middle-aged (39), aged (62) and long-lived (approximately 80). To avoid experimental bias, donors of different ages were randomly spread across the sequencing lanes. Two additional independent replicas of 1 million unique cDNA reads from the same blood draw were analyzed for two donors (one aged 18 to 30 and one aged 80 or older).

The paper's findings and limits, for the study overall: Donor CMV infection status was unknown, potentially confounding age-related changes in expanded clonotypes. Estimates of total diversity from one million sequenced T cells were regarded as lower bounds and underestimates. Because profiling used bulk unsorted PBMCs, naive and antigen-experienced compartments could not be compared conclusively. A strong correlation was found between observed TCR beta diversity and the percentage of naive T cells measured by flow cytometry. As age increased, observed TCR beta diversity per million T cells dropped in a roughly linear way, and a significant reduction was already evident by age about 40. The long-lived group showed more naive CD4+ T cells, fewer expanded clones and increased TCR diversity than the aged group, suggesting age selection.

Donors were a few dozen systemically healthy Caucasian individuals from Russia aged roughly 6 to 90 years. Around 10 milliliters of peripheral blood were collected from each donor into EDTA-treated Vacutainer tubes. Ficoll-Paque density-gradient centrifugation was used to isolate PBMCs, with at least 6.5 million per sample. Total RNA was extracted from PBMCs with Trizol reagent, with at least 5 micrograms obtained per sample. Naive CD45RAhigh/CD27high T cell percentages were measured by flow cytometry on a PBMC aliquot from every donor. Libraries were built with 5' RACE. Sequencing relied on an Illumina HiSeq 2500. The second PCR ran for roughly 7 to 11 cycles and used a J-beta primer mix along with a sample-barcoded 5' primer. A unique molecular identifier was introduced onto each TCR beta cDNA molecule by a template-switch 5' adaptor carrying 12 random nucleotides. At least 3 million CDR3-containing paired-end reads were obtained from each sample. The Mint cDNA synthesis kit, primed by a TRBC-specific oligonucleotide, was used to synthesize first-strand cDNA from all RNA. Following uracil-DNA glycosylase treatment, a first 18-cycle PCR with universal primers M1SS and BC2_uni_R was performed on all cDNA. In the paper's pipeline: Normalization of each sample was performed by random selection of 1 million high-quality reads, each carrying a distinct molecular identifier. Instead of being binned into consensus sequences, reads that shared molecular identifiers were thrown out. MiTCR, run with a Q25 quality threshold and the strictest error-elimination algorithm, handled CDR3 identification, clonotype clustering and error correction. A nonparametric unseen species model using Euler transformation provided a lower-bound estimate of total TCR beta diversity. In TCRdb, the public reads were trimmed at Q25 with fastp and aligned with MiXCR, with productive beta chains retained. CDR3 protein sequences are deduplicated, and each keeps its most common genes and DNA. TCRdb's processing, not the authors', yielded these V and J calls. Recorded for this sample are a few hundred thousand distinct CDR3 sequences; about 52% of them occurred a single time. Approximately 51% of the sample is in the top ten clones.

The V gene is TRBV29-1 and the J gene is TRBJ2-1, with TRBD1 perhaps the D gene, on 7 matching bases. What was sequenced was blood. The TCR originated in a man in his fifties or sixties in good health. The bases are TGCAGCGTTCCCCCCAGGGGGGTCTACAATGAGCAGTTCTTC. This translates into CSVPPRGVYNEQFF.